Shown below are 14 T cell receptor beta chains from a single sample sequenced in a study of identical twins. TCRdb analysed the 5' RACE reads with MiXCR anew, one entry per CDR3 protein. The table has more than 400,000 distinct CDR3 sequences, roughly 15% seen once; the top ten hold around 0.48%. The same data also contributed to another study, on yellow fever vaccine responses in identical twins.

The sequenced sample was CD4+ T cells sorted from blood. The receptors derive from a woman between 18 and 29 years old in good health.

The CDR3 reads CATKTVGASEQFF. CDR3 nucleotides: TGTGCCACCAAGACGGTCGGGGCCTCGGAGCAGTTCTTC. The chain combines TRBV15 with TRBJ2-1, with D perhaps given as TRBD1 or TRBD2 (5 bases each). With 7 bases removed from V and 10 bases from J, the gap between germline ends came to 17 bases. This CDR3 has 13 amino acids. Germline CDR1 is LNHNV and CDR2 is YYDKDF (reference sequence).

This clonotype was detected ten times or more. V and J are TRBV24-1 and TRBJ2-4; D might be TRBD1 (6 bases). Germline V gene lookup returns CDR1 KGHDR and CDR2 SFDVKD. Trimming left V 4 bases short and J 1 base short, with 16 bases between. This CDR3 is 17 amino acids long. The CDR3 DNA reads TGTGCCACCAGTGACCCGACAGGCCAGTTCGCCAAAAACATTCAGTACTTC. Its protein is CATSDPTGQFAKNIQYF.

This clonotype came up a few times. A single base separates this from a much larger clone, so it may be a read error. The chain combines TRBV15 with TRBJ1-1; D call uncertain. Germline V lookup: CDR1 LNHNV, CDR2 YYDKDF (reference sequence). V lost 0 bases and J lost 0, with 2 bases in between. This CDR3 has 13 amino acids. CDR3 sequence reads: CATSREVNTEAFF. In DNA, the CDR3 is TGTGCCACCAGCAGAGAGGTGAACACTGAAGCTTTCTTT. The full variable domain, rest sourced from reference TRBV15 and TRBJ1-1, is DAMVIQNPRYQVTQFGKPVTLSCSQTLNHNVMYWYQQKSSQAPKLLFHYYDKDFNNEADTPDNFQSRRPNTSFCFLDIRSPGLGDTAMYLCATSREVNTEAFFGQGTRLTVV.

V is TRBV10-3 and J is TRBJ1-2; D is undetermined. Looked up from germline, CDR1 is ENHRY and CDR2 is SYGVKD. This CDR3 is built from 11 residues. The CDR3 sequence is CVSGGSYGYTF. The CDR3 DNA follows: TGTGTGTCGGGAGGAAGCTATGGCTACACCTTC.

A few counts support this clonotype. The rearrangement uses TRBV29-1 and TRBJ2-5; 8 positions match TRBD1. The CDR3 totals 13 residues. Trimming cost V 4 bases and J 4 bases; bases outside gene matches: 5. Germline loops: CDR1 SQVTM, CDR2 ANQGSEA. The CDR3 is CSVARDRRETQYF. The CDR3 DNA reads TGCAGCGTTGCGCGGGACAGGAGAGAGACCCAGTACTTC.

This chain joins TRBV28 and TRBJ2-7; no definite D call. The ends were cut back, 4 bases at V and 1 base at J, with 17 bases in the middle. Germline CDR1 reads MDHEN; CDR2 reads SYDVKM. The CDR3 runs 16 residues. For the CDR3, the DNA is TGTGCCAGCAGTTCCGCCTCATTGCCCCGATCCTACGAGCAGTACGTC. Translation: CASSSASLPRSYEQYV.

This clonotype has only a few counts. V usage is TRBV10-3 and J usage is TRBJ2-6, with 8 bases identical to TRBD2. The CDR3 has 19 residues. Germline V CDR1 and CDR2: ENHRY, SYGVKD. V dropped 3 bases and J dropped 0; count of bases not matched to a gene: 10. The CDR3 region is CAISDRTSGGPSGANVLTF. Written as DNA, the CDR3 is TGTGCCATCAGTGACCGTACTAGCGGAGGCCCCTCTGGGGCCAACGTCCTGACTTTC.

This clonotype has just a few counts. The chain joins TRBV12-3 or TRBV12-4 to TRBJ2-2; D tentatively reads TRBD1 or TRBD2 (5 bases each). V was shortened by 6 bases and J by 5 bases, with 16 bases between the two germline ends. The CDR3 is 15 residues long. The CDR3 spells CASRAGTLRTGELFF. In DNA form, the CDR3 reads TGTGCCAGCAGGGCCGGGACCCTGAGGACCGGGGAGCTGTTTTTT.

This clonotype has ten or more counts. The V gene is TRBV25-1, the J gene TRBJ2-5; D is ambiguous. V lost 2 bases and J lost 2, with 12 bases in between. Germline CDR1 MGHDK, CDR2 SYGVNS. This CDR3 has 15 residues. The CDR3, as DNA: TGTGCCAGCAGTGAAATGAGGACGGAACAAGAGACCCAGTACTTC. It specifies CASSEMRTEQETQYF.

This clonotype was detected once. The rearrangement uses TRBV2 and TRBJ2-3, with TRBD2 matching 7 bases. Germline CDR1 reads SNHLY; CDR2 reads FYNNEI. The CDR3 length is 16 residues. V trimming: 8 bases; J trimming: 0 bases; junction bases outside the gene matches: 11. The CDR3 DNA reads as TGTGCCAGCGCCCAGCCGAGCGGGGTTAGCACAGATACGCAGTATTTT. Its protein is CASAQPSGVSTDTQYF.

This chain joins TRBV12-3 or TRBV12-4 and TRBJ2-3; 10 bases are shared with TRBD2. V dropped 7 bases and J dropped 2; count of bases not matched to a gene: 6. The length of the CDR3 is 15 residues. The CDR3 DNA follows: TGTGCCAGCACCCTAGCGGGAGCGCACACAGATACGCAGTATTTT. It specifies CASTLAGAHTDTQYF.

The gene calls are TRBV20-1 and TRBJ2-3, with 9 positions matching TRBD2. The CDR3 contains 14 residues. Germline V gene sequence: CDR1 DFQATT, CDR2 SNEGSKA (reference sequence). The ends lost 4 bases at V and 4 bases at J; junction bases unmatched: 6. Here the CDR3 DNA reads TGCAGTGCTATAGGCGGGGGGGCCCCAGATACGCAGTATTTT. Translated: CSAIGGGAPDTQYF.

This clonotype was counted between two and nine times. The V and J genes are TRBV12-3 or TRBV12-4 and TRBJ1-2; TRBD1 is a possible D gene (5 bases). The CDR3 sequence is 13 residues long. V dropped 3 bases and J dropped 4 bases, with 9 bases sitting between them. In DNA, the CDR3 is TGTGCCAGCAGTTTCGACAGACCCTATGGCTACACCTTC. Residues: CASSFDRPYGYTF.

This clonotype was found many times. This CDR3 reads CASSLVAGEDTQYF. CDR3 DNA sequence: TGTGCCAGCAGTTTGGTAGCGGGCGAAGATACGCAGTATTTT. This rearrangement joins TRBV12-3 or TRBV12-4 to TRBJ2-3; 7 bases fit TRBD2. Losses at the gene ends were 3 bases for V and 5 bases for J; bases not matched to a gene: 5. CDR3 length: 14 amino acids.